These 16 T cell receptor beta chains originate from one sample sequenced in a study of blood T cell repertoires in COVID-19. Measured with immunoSEQ multiplex PCR; TCRdb has only the in-frame clones, and not every one. In the table there are approximately 160,000 clones, about 90% of which are singletons. Specimen: PBMCs or T cells enriched from blood (not recorded which). All receptors come from a woman aged 45-65 years who had recovered from COVID-19.

This sequence joins TRBV27 and TRBJ2-1; TRBD2 matches at 7 bases. The junction had 6 bases not matched to a gene; V was cut back by 1 base and J by 6 bases. This CDR3 is built from 15 residues. The V gene's germline CDR1 is MNHEY and CDR2 SMNVEV (reference sequence). The CDR3 loop reads CASSLWAGVSNEQFF. CDR3 sequence (DNA): TGTGCCAGCAGTTTATGGGCGGGAGTGTCCAATGAGCAGTTCTTC.

V is TRBV4-1 and J is TRBJ1-5; D gene ambiguous. The CDR3 totals 14 residues. Deletions cut 1 base from V and 12 bases from J, with 16 bases between. In germline, CDR1 is MGHRA, CDR2 YSYEKL. CDR3 DNA: TGCGCCAGCAGCCAAGTTTGGTCGGAGAATCACCAGCATTTT. Translation: CASSQVWSENHQHF.

With regard to this clone: The same CDR3 also results from other DNA sequences found in this sample. J is TRBJ2-7 and V is TRBV28; 9 positions agree with TRBD1. The germline V gene has CDR1 MDHEN and CDR2 SYDVKM. The junction had 9 bases not matched to a gene; V was cut back by 8 bases and J by 4 bases. CDR3 length: 14 amino acids. The CDR3 loop is CASSTGTGSYEQYF. The CDR3, as DNA: TGTGCCAGCTCGACCGGGACAGGGTCATACGAGCAGTACTTC.

The genes are TRBV5-1 and TRBJ1-4; TRBD1 matches 7 bases. The length of the CDR3 is 15 residues. V lost 7 bases and J lost 8; bases outside the gene matches: 14. Germline CDR1 reads SGHRS; CDR2 reads YFSETQ. This chain's CDR3 is CASSSGGTDREKLFF. CDR3 in DNA: TGCGCCAGCTCTTCGGGCGGGACAGACAGAGAAAAACTGTTTTTT.

The chain has TRBV7-9 and TRBJ1-3; 7 bases are a match to TRBD1. V shed 1 base and J 0 bases; nucleotides not matched to a gene: 0. The V gene's germline CDR1 is SEHNR and CDR2 FQNEAQ (reference sequence). This CDR3 contains 15 residues. DNA of the CDR3: TGTGCCAGCAGCTTAGGACAGGGCTCTGGAAACACCATATATTTT. Translated: CASSLGQGSGNTIYF.

This chain connects TRBV5-4 to TRBJ2-1; TRBD2 aligns across 7 bases. Losses at the gene ends were 2 bases for V and 4 bases for J; bases not matched to a gene: 6. The germline V gene encodes CDR1 SGHNT and CDR2 YYREEE (reference sequence). The length of the CDR3 is 15 residues. This CDR3 is CASSFGGRQYNEQFF. In nucleotides, the CDR3 is TGTGCCAGCAGCTTCGGCGGGAGACAGTACAATGAGCAGTTCTTC.

The rearrangement joins TRBV30 to TRBJ1-5; D unclear. The CDR3 has 17 residues. Germline V CDR1 and CDR2: GTSNPN, SVGIG (reference sequence). The V end was cut by 1 base, the J end by 2 bases, with 18 bases between. The CDR3 bases are TGTGCCTGGAGTGCCCCCCCCATTATAGCGGGCAATCAGCCCCAGCATTTT. Translation: CAWSAPPIIAGNQPQHF.

V is TRBV7-2 and J is TRBJ2-5; 8 bases are shared with TRBD2. Germline V gene lookup returns CDR1 SGHTA and CDR2 FQGNSA. The CDR3 extends over 14 amino acids. J gave up 4 bases and V 5 bases, and 6 bases lay outside the gene matches. CDR3 protein: CASSISGIRETQYF. CDR3 bases: TGTGCCAGCAGCATTAGCGGGATTAGAGAGACCCAGTACTTC.

V gene TRBV30 combines with J gene TRBJ1-1, with 7 bases identical to TRBD1. The CDR3 loop spans 13 amino acids. V was pared by 4 bases and J by 3 bases, with 5 bases of the junction left unmatched. Germline CDR1 and CDR2: GTSNPN and SVGIG (reference sequence). This chain's CDR3 is CAWTVRGDTEAFF. CDR3 DNA: TGTGCCTGGACAGTCAGGGGGGACACTGAAGCTTTCTTT.

This rearrangement joins TRBV11-2 to TRBJ2-3; TRBD2 agrees at 7 bases. V lost 1 base and J lost 0; bases outside the gene matches: 10. The CDR3 spans 18 residues. Germline V gene data show CDR1 as SGHAT and CDR2 as FQNNGV. The CDR3 reads CASSLGKGLGRSTDTQYF. The CDR3 bases are TGTGCCAGCAGCTTAGGCAAAGGACTAGGTCGAAGCACAGATACGCAGTATTTT.

This sequence joins TRBV28 and TRBJ1-3; 7 bases are a match to TRBD1. This CDR3 has 13 residues. CDR1 and CDR2 from the germline V gene are MDHEN and SYDVKM. The V and J ends lost 6 bases and 7 bases, in that order; junction bases with no gene match: 6. The CDR3 reads CASSPTGTNTIYF. Here the CDR3 DNA reads TGTGCCAGCAGCCCGACAGGGACGAACACCATATATTTT.

The gene calls are TRBV4-2 and TRBJ2-1; the D gene is possibly TRBD1 (5 bases). Germline V gene lookup returns CDR1 LGHNA and CDR2 YNFKEQ. Deletions cut 0 bases from V and 8 bases from J, with 8 bases between. This CDR3 has 13 residues. The chain's CDR3 is CASSQEAGHEQFF. The CDR3 nucleotides are TGTGCCAGCAGCCAAGAAGCAGGGCATGAGCAGTTCTTC.

The chain couples TRBV30 to TRBJ1-2; 9 bases are shared with TRBD1. The germline CDR1 and CDR2 sequences are GTSNPN and SVGIG (reference sequence). The CDR3 covers 13 residues. Trimming cost V 4 bases and J 6 bases; bases outside gene matches: 6. This CDR3 reads CAWNHGTGNGYTF. DNA of the CDR3: TGTGCCTGGAACCACGGGACAGGGAATGGCTACACCTTC.

Regarding this clone: One end of the junction does not line up with germline, which may come from a read error. The gene calls are TRBV7-7 and TRBJ2-7, with 11 bases aligning to TRBD1. This CDR3 region has 16 residues. Germline lookup yields CDR1 SSHAT and CDR2 FNYEAQ (reference sequence). The CDR3: CASSSYSGTGGGEQYF. CDR3 in DNA: TGTGCTAGCAGCTCATATTCCGGGACAGGGGGAGGCGAGCAGTACTTC.

The chain couples TRBV5-1 to TRBJ1-2; TRBD1 agrees at 7 bases. The CDR3 spans 13 residues. Germline CDR1 SGHRS, CDR2 YFSETQ. V dropped 5 bases and J dropped 4; count of bases not matched to a gene: 5. This chain's CDR3 is CASRAPGGYGYTF. As DNA, the CDR3 is TGCGCCAGCAGGGCCCCAGGGGGCTATGGCTACACCTTC.

Regarding this clone: The junction departs from germline at one end; a sequencing error may be responsible. The chain joins TRBV19 to TRBJ1-4, with D perhaps matching TRBD1 (5 bases). This CDR3 region has 15 residues. Germline lookup yields CDR1 LNHDA and CDR2 SQIVND (reference sequence). CDR3 in amino acids: CASSIAGLEGEKLFF. The CDR3 region has the DNA TGTGCCAGTAGCATAGCAGGGCTCGAAGGGGAAAAACTGTTTTTT.